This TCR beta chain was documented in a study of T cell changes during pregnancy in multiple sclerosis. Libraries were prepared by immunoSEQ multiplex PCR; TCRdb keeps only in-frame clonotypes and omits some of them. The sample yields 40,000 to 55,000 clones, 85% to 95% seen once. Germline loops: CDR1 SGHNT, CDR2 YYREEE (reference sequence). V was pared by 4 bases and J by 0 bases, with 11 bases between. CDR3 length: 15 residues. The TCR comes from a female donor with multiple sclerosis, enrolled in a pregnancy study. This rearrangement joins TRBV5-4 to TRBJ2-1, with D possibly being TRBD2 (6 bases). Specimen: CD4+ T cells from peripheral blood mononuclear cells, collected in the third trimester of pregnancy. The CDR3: CASSLVGGSYNEQFF. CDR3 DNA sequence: TGTGCCAGCAGCCTCGTCGGGGGCTCCTACAATGAGCAGTTCTTC. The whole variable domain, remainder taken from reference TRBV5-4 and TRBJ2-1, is ETGVTQSPTHLIKTRGQQVTLRCSSQSGHNTVSWYQQALGQGPQFIFQYYREEENGRGNFPPRFSGLQFPNYSSELNVNALELDDSALYLCASSLVGGSYNEQFFGPGTRLTVL.